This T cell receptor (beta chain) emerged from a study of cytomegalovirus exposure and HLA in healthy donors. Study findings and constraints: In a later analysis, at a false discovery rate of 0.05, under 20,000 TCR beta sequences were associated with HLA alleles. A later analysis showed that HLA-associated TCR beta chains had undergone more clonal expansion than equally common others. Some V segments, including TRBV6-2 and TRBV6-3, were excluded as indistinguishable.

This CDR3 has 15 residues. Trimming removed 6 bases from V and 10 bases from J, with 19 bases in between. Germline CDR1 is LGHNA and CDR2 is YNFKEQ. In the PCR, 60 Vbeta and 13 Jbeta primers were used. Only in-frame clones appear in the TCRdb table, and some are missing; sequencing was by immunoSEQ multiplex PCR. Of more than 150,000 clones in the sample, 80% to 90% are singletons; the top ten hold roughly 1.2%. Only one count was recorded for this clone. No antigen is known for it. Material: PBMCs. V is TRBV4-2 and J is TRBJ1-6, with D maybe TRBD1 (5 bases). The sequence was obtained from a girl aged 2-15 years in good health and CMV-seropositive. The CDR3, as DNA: TGTGCCAGCAGTCCAAGACAGAAACAGGACTCACCCCTCCACTTT. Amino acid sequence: CASSPRQKQDSPLHF.